The T cell receptor beta chain under discussion was sequenced for a study of T cell responses to AZD1222 COVID-19 vaccine. Notes on the study in general: Donors, mostly white British, included more females; clonal diversity was possibly underestimated. Only a handful of people who got AZD1222 tested seropositive at baseline. Within unmutated variant regions lay the reported targets of nearly half of spike-specific TCRs. CD4 TCRs covered the whole spike, strongest at regions 160-218 and 743-854.

A note on this clone: Its antigen is as yet unknown.

Trimming removed 7 bases from V and 1 base from J, with 25 bases in between. This CDR3 has 18 residues. CDR1 is MDHEN, CDR2 SYDVKM, per germline. TCRdb keeps only in-frame clones here, not all; method: immunoSEQ multiplex PCR. This sample has 160,000 or so clones; roughly nine tenths occur once, and the top ten carry approximately 1.8%. Sequencing used peripheral blood, obtained on day 0 of AZD1222 vaccination. J is TRBJ1-1 and V is TRBV28; TRBD1 might be the D (6 bases). The source of this sequence is an adult in good health. The CDR3 nucleotides read TGTGCCAGCACCGGAACCACCGGGACACGGGCCTCGAACACTGAAGCTTTCTTT. Its protein product is CASTGTTGTRASNTEAFF.